This is a list of T cell receptor beta chains from one sample in a study of graft-versus-host responses after intestinal transplantation. TCRdb's copy holds only in-frame clones and misses some; the assay was immunoSEQ multiplex PCR. The table shows some 55,000 clones, with 75% to 95% occurring only once. This specimen consisted of PBMCs, obtained nearly 670 days after intestinal transplant. The receptors here all came from a human patient who received an intestinal transplant, so some T cells may come from the graft donor. CDR3s include the opening cysteine and the closing phenylalanine or tryptophan. Fields, in order: D gene, V gene, J gene, clone size, CDR3 DNA, CDR3 protein. The D gene is left open where the match is weak. Rows give clone size only sometimes, using once, few, many, or a class for an expanded clone.

.	TRBV13	TRBJ2-7	.	TGTGCCAGCAGCCGACGGGACCGGGATTTTCAGTACTTC	CASSRRDRDFQYF
.	TRBV6-5	TRBJ1-2	.	TGTGCCAGCAGTTACTTAGATCGAGGTGAATATGGCTACACCTTC	CASSYLDRGEYGYTF
TRBD1	TRBV4-2	TRBJ2-7	.	TGTGCCAGCAGCGACAAACCCCGGGACAGGGGTAGTTTTTGGTCACAGGAGCAGTACTTC	CASSDKPRDRGSFWSQEQYF
TRBD1	TRBV7-9	TRBJ2-7	.	TGTGCCAGCAGCACCGGACAGGGGATCTACGAGCAGTACTTC	CASSTGQGIYEQYF
TRBD1	TRBV7-9	TRBJ1-1	.	TGTGCCAGCAGCCCGGGGGTACCGGACAGGGGATTGAACACTGAAGCTTTCTTT	CASSPGVPDRGLNTEAFF
TRBD1	TRBV19	TRBJ1-4	.	TGTGCCAGTAGTATCTACCTTCTCGGACAGGGTTTCTCAACTAATGAAAAACTGTTTTTT	CASSIYLLGQGFSTNEKLFF
TRBD2	TRBV10-1	TRBJ2-3	.	TGCGCCAGCAGCGCCAAGACTAGCGCCCTCACAGATACGCAGTATTTT	CASSAKTSALTDTQYF
.	TRBV30	TRBJ1-5	.	TGTGCCTGGGCCGACAGACTCAATCGGCCCCAGCATTTT	CAWADRLNRPQHF
.	TRBV4-1	TRBJ2-6	once	TGCGCCAGCAGCCAAGAAGGCTCTGGGGCCAACGTCCTGACTTTC	CASSQEGSGANVLTF
.	TRBV27	TRBJ2-3	.	TGTGCCAGCGGTTTCCCAGATACGCAGTATTTT	CASGFPDTQYF
.	TRBV11-1	TRBJ2-7	.	TGTGCCAGCAGCTTATGGGACGAGCAGTACTTC	CASSLWDEQYF
.	TRBV4-1	TRBJ2-2	.	TGCGCCAGCAGCCAAGTAGCCATTACAGAGCCACTATCCGGGGAGCTGTTTTTT	CASSQVAITEPLSGELFF
.	TRBV11-2	TRBJ1-3	.	TGTGCCAGCAGCTTGTCCTGGCCTCAACAGGGCTCTGGAAACACCATATATTTT	CASSLSWPQQGSGNTIYF
.	TRBV7-3	TRBJ1-1	.	TGTGCCAGCAGCTTAACGTCTGCCTCCGAAGCTTTCTTT	CASSLTSASEAFF
.	TRBV6-1	TRBJ2-5	once	TGTGCCAGCAGTGAAGCCTCGGAGACCCAGTACTTC	CASSEASETQYF
.	TRBV6-5	TRBJ2-5	.	TGTGCCAGCAGTTACAACTTCGCGGGGCAAGAGACCCAGTACTTC	CASSYNFAGQETQYF
.	TRBV7-9	TRBJ1-2	few	TGTGCCAGCAGCAAAGGGTCCCGACAGGTTTATGGCTACACCTTC	CASSKGSRQVYGYTF
TRBD1	TRBV9	TRBJ2-3	.	TGTGCCACCCGAGGGGGACAGGGTAGCACAGATACGCAGTATTTT	CATRGGQGSTDTQYF
.	TRBV14	TRBJ2-1	once	TGTGCCAGCAGCCGCACATTCTTTTTGGGGGGGGCGGCCTACAATGAGCAGTTCTTC	CASSRTFFLGGAAYNEQFF
.	TRBV11-3	TRBJ2-2	.	TGTGCCAGCAGCTTAGCTGGTTTGGCGGGGGCGACCGGGGAGCTGTTTTTT	CASSLAGLAGATGELFF
TRBD1	TRBV27	TRBJ2-1	once	TGTGCCAGCAGTTTTACAGGGGGTAATGAGCAGTTCTTC	CASSFTGGNEQFF
.	TRBV4-1	TRBJ2-6	few	TGTGCCAGCAGCCAAGAGGAGGGGGATGGGGCCAACGTCCTGACTTTC	CASSQEEGDGANVLTF
TRBD1	TRBV27	TRBJ1-6	once	TGTGCCAGCAGCGACCGGGACAGTTATAATTCACCCCTCCACTTT	CASSDRDSYNSPLHF
TRBD1	TRBV18	TRBJ1-2	.	TGTGCCAGCTCACCCCGGGACAGGGGTCCTAGGATTCTTAACTATGGCTACACCTTC	CASSPRDRGPRILNYGYTF
.	TRBV27	TRBJ1-5	.	TGTGCCAGCAGTTTATTTTGGGACGGGGATCAGCCCCAGCATTTT	CASSLFWDGDQPQHF